A selection of T cell receptor beta chains follows, all from one sample in a study of blood T cell repertoires in COVID-19. Sequenced by immunoSEQ multiplex PCR; TCRdb stores in-frame clones only, minus some. The data contain around 100,000 clones, roughly 92% of them singletons. Sequenced: peripheral blood. The receptor source for this set is a man in his sixties with acute or convalescent COVID-19. The CDR3 runs from the conserved cysteine through the conserved F or W. The order of the fields is J gene, clone size, V gene, D gene, CDR3 protein, CDR3 DNA. A D gene is named only where the DNA matches it firmly. Clone size is given for some rows only: seen once, a few or many times, or a class if the clone is expanded.

j_call: TRBJ2-7
clone_size: NA
v_call: TRBV7-6
d_call: TRBD2
cdr3_aa: CASSLARTSGSYEQYF
cdr3_nt: TGTGCCAGCAGCTTAGCCCGAACTAGCGGGTCCTACGAGCAGTACTTC

j_call: TRBJ2-1
clone_size: NA
v_call: TRBV2
d_call: TRBD2
cdr3_aa: CAAVVGRAYNEQFF
cdr3_nt: TGTGCCGCAGTTGTCGGGAGGGCCTACAATGAGCAGTTCTTC

j_call: TRBJ2-3
clone_size: NA
v_call: TRBV3-1/TRBV3-2
d_call: TRBD2
cdr3_aa: CASSLLGTSGSTDTQYF
cdr3_nt: TGTGCCAGCAGCCTCCTTGGGACTAGCGGGAGCACAGATACGCAGTATTTT

j_call: TRBJ2-1
clone_size: NA
v_call: TRBV24-1
d_call: NA
cdr3_aa: CATSDSRGSYNEQFF
cdr3_nt: TGTGCCACCAGTGATTCCCGCGGTTCCTACAATGAGCAGTTCTTC

j_call: TRBJ2-3
clone_size: NA
v_call: TRBV23-1
d_call: NA
cdr3_aa: CASSQAMWAYF
cdr3_nt: TGCGCCAGCAGCCAGGCCATGTGGGCGTATTTT

j_call: TRBJ1-2
clone_size: NA
v_call: TRBV28
d_call: NA
cdr3_aa: CASSPDSYGYTF
cdr3_nt: TGTGCCAGCAGTCCGGACAGCTATGGCTACACCTTC

j_call: TRBJ2-5
clone_size: once
v_call: TRBV5-6
d_call: NA
cdr3_aa: CASSLDTTGETQYF
cdr3_nt: TGTGCCAGCAGCTTGGACACTACAGGGGAGACCCAGTACTTC

j_call: TRBJ2-3
clone_size: once
v_call: TRBV2
d_call: TRBD1
cdr3_aa: CASSRDRGRADTQYF
cdr3_nt: TGTGCCAGCAGTCGGGACAGGGGGCGAGCAGATACGCAGTATTTT

j_call: TRBJ1-1
clone_size: NA
v_call: TRBV7-9
d_call: TRBD1
cdr3_aa: CASSTRDRGLTEAFF
cdr3_nt: TGTGCCAGCAGCACCAGGGACAGGGGGCTCACTGAAGCTTTCTTT

j_call: TRBJ2-2
clone_size: NA
v_call: TRBV7-8
d_call: TRBD1
cdr3_aa: CASSLVATGVTGELFF
cdr3_nt: TGTGCCAGCAGCTTAGTGGCCACAGGGGTCACCGGGGAGCTGTTTTTT

j_call: TRBJ2-1
clone_size: NA
v_call: TRBV5-6
d_call: NA
cdr3_aa: CASSETGNNEQFF
cdr3_nt: TGTGCCAGCAGCGAGACGGGAAACAATGAGCAGTTCTTC

j_call: TRBJ1-1
clone_size: NA
v_call: TRBV7-3
d_call: NA
cdr3_aa: CASSFTGNTEAFF
cdr3_nt: TGTGCCAGCAGCTTCACAGGGAACACTGAAGCTTTCTTT

j_call: TRBJ2-1
clone_size: NA
v_call: TRBV15
d_call: TRBD2
cdr3_aa: CATSVIGTSDEQFF
cdr3_nt: TGTGCCACCAGCGTAATAGGGACTAGCGACGAGCAGTTCTTC

j_call: TRBJ1-5
clone_size: NA
v_call: TRBV7-8
d_call: TRBD1
cdr3_aa: CASSLGQGQPQHF
cdr3_nt: TGTGCCAGCAGCCTGGGACAGGGTCAGCCCCAGCATTTT